A selection of T cell receptor beta chains follows, all from one sample in a study of blood T cells in healthy people across ages. One entry per CDR3 protein results from TCRdb running MiXCR on the 5' RACE reads. The sample contains hundreds of thousands of distinct CDR3 sequences, over 40% of which appear only once. Material: blood. All receptors derive from a man older than 75 in good health. Both conserved end residues are part of each CDR3. Fields, in order: J gene, V gene, clone size, D gene, CDR3 protein, CDR3 DNA. The D gene is left open where the match is weak. For some rows the clone size is stated as once, few or many, or as a class when expanded; others skip it.

j_gene: TRBJ1-1; v_gene: TRBV12-3/TRBV12-4; abundance: NA; d_gene: NA; CDR3aa: CASSFKRNTEAFF; CDR3nt: TGTGCCAGCAGTTTTAAACGGAACACTGAAGCTTTCTTT
j_gene: TRBJ1-1; v_gene: TRBV6-6; abundance: few; d_gene: NA; CDR3aa: CASMSSVNTEAFF; CDR3nt: TGTGCCAGCATGTCGTCGGTGAACACTGAAGCTTTCTTT
j_gene: TRBJ2-5; v_gene: TRBV12-5; abundance: NA; d_gene: TRBD2; CDR3aa: CASGPLAGVNNEQYF; CDR3nt: TGTGCTAGTGGCCCTCTAGCGGGGGTGAACAATGAGCAGTACTTC
j_gene: TRBJ2-1; v_gene: TRBV29-1; abundance: many; d_gene: TRBD2; CDR3aa: CSVGLAGAFEQFF; CDR3nt: TGCAGCGTTGGACTAGCGGGAGCATTTGAGCAGTTCTTC
j_gene: TRBJ2-2; v_gene: TRBV29-1; abundance: few; d_gene: NA; CDR3aa: CSVKGSGELFF; CDR3nt: TGCAGCGTGAAGGGGTCCGGGGAGCTGTTTTTT
j_gene: TRBJ1-6; v_gene: TRBV7-9; abundance: NA; d_gene: NA; CDR3aa: CASGLGSSPLHF; CDR3nt: TGTGCCAGCGGCTTGGGGAGTTCACCCCTCCACTTT
j_gene: TRBJ2-1; v_gene: TRBV24-1; abundance: NA; d_gene: TRBD2; CDR3aa: CATSDPSSGSGASYNEQFF; CDR3nt: TGTGCCACCAGTGATCCATCCTCGGGTAGCGGGGCCTCCTACAATGAGCAGTTCTTC
j_gene: TRBJ2-5; v_gene: TRBV20-1; abundance: NA; d_gene: NA; CDR3aa: CSAHRDSGGQETQYF; CDR3nt: TGCAGTGCTCACCGGGACAGCGGGGGCCAAGAGACCCAGTACTTC
j_gene: TRBJ2-4; v_gene: TRBV7-9; abundance: NA; d_gene: TRBD1; CDR3aa: CASSSPDRDGAKNIQYF; CDR3nt: TGTGCCAGCAGCTCCCCGGACAGGGATGGGGCCAAAAACATTCAGTACTTC
j_gene: TRBJ2-1; v_gene: TRBV12-3/TRBV12-4; abundance: few; d_gene: NA; CDR3aa: CASSIPIDEQFF; CDR3nt: TGTGCCAGCAGCATACCTATAGATGAGCAGTTCTTC
j_gene: TRBJ2-1; v_gene: TRBV3-1; abundance: NA; d_gene: TRBD2; CDR3aa: CASSQVLAEYNEQFF; CDR3nt: TGTGCCAGCAGCCAAGTTCTAGCGGAGTACAATGAGCAGTTCTTC